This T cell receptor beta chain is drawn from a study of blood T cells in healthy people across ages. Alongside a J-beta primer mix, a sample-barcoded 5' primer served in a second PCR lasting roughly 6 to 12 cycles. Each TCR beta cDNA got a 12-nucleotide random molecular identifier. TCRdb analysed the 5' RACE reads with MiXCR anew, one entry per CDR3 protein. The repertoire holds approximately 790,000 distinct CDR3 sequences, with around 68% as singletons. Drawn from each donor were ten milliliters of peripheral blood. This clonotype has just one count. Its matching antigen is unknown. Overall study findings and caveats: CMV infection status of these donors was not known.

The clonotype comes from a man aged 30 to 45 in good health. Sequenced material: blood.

The CDR3 nucleotides are TGCGCCAGCAGCGAGGGACTAGCGGCCTGGGAGACCCAGTACTTC. This translates into CASSEGLAAWETQYF. The V call is TRBV5-1, the J call TRBJ2-5, with 11 bases that match TRBD2. V shed 4 bases, J shed 5 bases, and the junction held 7 bases outside the gene matches. CDR3 length: 15 residues. Per the germline V gene, CDR1 is SGHRS and CDR2 is YFSETQ.